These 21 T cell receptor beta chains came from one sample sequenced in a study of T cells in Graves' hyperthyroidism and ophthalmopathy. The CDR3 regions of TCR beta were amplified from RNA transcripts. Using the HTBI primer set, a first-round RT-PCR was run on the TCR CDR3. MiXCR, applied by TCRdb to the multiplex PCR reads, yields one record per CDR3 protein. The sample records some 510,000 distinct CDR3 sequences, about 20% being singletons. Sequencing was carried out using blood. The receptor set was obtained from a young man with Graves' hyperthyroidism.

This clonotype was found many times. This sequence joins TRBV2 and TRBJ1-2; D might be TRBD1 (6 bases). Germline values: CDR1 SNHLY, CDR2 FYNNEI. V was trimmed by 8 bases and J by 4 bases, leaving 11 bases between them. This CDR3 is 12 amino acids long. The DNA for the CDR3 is TGTGCCAGCGATAGACAGGCCTATGGCTACACCTTC. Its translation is CASDRQAYGYTF. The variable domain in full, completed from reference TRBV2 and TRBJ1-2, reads EPEVTQTPSHQVTQMGQEVILRCVPISNHLYFYWYRQILGQKVEFLVSFYNNEISEKSEIFDDQFSVERPDGSNFTLKIRSTKLEDSAMYFCASDRQAYGYTFGSGTRLTVV.

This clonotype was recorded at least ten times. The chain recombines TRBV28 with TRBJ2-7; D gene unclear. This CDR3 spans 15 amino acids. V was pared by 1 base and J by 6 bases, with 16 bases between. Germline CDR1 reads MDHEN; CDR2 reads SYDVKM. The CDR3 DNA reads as TGTGCCAGCAGTTTATTGGGCATCCCCGCAGGCGAGCAGTACTTC. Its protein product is CASSLLGIPAGEQYF.

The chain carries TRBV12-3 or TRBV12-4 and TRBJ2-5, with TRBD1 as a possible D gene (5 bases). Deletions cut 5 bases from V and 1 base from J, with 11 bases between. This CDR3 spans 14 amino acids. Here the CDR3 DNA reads TGTGCCAGCAGTCTGCCGGACACCCAAGAGACCCAGTACTTC. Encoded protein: CASSLPDTQETQYF.

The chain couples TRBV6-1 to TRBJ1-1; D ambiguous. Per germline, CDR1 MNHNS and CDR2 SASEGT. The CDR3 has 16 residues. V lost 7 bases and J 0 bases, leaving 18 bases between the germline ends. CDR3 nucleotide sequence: TGTGCCAGCACCGGGCAGCTATTTTCCTTGAACACTGAAGCTTTCTTT. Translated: CASTGQLFSLNTEAFF.

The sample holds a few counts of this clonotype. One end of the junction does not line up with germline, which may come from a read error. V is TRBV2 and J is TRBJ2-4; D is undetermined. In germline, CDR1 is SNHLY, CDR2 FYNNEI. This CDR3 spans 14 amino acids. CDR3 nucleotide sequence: TGTGCCAGCATTGACGATTTAGCCAAAAACATTAAGTACTTC. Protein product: CASIDDLAKNIKYF.

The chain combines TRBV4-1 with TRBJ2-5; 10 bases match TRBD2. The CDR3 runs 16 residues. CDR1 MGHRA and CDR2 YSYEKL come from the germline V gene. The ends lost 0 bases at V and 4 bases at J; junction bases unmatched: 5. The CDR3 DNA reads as TGCGCCAGCAGCCAAGAAGGTAGCGGGGGGATAGAGACCCAGTACTTC. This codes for CASSQEGSGGIETQYF.

The DNA for the CDR3 is TGTGCCAGCAGCTCCCGGTGGAGAATGAGTGACTATGGCTACACCTTC. It codes for CASSSRWRMSDYGYTF. J is TRBJ1-2 and V is TRBV11-2; D gene unclear. This CDR3 region has 16 residues. Trimming shortened V by 4 bases and J by 3 bases, and 18 bases separated the two germline ends. CDR1 and CDR2 from the germline V gene are SGHAT and FQNNGV.

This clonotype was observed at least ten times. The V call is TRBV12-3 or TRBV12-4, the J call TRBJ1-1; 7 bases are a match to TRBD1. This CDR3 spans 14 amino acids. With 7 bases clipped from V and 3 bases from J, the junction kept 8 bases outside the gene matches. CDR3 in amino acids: CASTMTGRDTEAFF. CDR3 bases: TGTGCCAGCACCATGACAGGGAGGGACACTGAAGCTTTCTTT.

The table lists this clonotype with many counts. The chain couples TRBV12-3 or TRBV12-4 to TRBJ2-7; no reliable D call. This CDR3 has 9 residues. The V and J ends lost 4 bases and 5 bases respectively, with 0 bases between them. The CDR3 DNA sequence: TGTGCCAGCAGTTACGAGCAGTACTTC. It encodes CASSYEQYF.

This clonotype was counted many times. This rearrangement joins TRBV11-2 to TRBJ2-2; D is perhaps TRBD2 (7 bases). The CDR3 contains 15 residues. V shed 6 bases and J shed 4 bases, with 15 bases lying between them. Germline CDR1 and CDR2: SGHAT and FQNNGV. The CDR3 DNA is TGTGCCAGCAGTAAAACGCGGGGGCGCACCGGGGAGCTGTTTTTT. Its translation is CASSKTRGRTGELFF.

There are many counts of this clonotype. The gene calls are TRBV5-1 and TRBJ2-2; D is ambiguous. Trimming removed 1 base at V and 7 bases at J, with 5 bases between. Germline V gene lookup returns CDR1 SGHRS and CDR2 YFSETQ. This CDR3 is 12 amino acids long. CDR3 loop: CASSLSGGELFF. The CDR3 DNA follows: TGCGCCAGCAGCTTGTCTGGCGGGGAGCTGTTTTTT. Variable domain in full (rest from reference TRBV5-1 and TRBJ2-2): KAGVTQTPRYLIKTRGQQVTLSCSPISGHRSVSWYQQTPGQGLQFLFEYFSETQRNKGNFPGRFSGRQFSNSRSEMNVSTLELGDSALYLCASSLSGGELFFGEGSRLTVL.

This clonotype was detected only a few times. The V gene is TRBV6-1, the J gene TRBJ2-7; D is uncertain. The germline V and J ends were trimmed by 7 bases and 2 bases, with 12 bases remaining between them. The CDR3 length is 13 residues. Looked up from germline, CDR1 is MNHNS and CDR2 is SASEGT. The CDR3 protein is CASMGYSPYEQYF. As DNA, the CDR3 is TGTGCCAGCATGGGTTACAGCCCCTACGAGCAGTACTTC.

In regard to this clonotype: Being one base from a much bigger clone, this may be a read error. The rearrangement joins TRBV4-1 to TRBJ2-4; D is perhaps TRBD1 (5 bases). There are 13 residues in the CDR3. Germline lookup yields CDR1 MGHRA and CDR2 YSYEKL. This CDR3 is CASSQAGLNVQYF. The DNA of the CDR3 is TGCGCCAGCAGCCAAGCAGGGTTAAACGTTCAGTACTTC.

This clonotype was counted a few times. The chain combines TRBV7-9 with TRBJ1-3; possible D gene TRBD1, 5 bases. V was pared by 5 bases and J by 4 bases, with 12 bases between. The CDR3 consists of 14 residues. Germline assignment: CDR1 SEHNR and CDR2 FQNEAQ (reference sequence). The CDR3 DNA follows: TGTGCCAGCAGCACCCTGCGGGGCGGAAACACCATATATTTT. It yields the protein CASSTLRGGNTIYF.

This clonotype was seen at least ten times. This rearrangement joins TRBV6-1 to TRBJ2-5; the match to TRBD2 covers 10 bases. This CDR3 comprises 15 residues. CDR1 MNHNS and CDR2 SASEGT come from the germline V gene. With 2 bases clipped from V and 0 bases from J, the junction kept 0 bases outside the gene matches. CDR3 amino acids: CASSELAGDQETQYF. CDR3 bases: TGTGCCAGCAGTGAACTAGCGGGGGACCAAGAGACCCAGTACTTC.

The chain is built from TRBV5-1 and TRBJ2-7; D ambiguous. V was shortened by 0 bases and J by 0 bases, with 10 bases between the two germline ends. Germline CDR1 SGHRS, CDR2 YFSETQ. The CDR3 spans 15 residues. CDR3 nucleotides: TGCGCCAGCAGCTTGGCGCCAAGGTTCTCCTACGAGCAGTACTTC. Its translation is CASSLAPRFSYEQYF.

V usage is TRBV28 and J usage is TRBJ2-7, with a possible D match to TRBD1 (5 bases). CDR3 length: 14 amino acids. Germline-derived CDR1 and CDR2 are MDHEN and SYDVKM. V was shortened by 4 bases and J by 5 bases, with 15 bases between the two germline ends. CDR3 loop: CASSSPGRVHEQYF. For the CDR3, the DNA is TGTGCCAGCAGTTCCCCAGGCAGGGTCCACGAGCAGTACTTC.

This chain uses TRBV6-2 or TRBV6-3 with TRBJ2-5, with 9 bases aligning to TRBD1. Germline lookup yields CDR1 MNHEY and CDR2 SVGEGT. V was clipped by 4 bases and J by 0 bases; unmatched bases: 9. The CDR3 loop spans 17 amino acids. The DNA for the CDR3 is TGTGCCAGCAGTTCCCCGGGACAGGGCCGGTACCAAGAGACCCAGTACTTC. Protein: CASSSPGQGRYQETQYF.

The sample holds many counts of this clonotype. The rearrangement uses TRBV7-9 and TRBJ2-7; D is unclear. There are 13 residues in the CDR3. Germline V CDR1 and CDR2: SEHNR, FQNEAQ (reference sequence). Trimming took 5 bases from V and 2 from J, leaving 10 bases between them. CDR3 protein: CASSPPTAYEQYF. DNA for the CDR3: TGTGCCAGCAGCCCACCCACAGCCTACGAGCAGTACTTC.

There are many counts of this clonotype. The CDR3 protein is CATKGPILYEQYF. DNA of the CDR3: TGTGCCACGAAAGGACCTATTCTCTACGAGCAGTACTTC. V usage is TRBV28 and J usage is TRBJ2-7; the D is unclear. Germline CDR1 MDHEN, CDR2 SYDVKM. Trimming left V 10 bases short and J 3 bases short, with 16 bases between. The CDR3 contains 13 residues.

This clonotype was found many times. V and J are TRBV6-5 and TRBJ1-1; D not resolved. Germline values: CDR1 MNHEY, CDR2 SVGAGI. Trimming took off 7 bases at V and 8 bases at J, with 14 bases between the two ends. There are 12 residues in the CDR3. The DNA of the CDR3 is TGTGCCAGCACCACCGGAACGCGAGAAGCTTTCTTT. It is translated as CASTTGTREAFF.